Included here is one TCR beta chain sequence, with context. Its matching antigen is unknown. The data were obtained in a study of T cell responses to AZD1222 COVID-19 vaccine. Produced via immunoSEQ multiplex PCR; TCRdb's table is partial and in-frame only. Of 250,000 to 300,000 clones in the sample, 94% were seen once. Per the germline V gene, CDR1 is MDHEN and CDR2 is SYDVKM. The CDR3 spans 16 residues. The V gene lost 8 bases and the J gene lost 8 bases, with 25 bases spanning the gap. Overall study findings and caveats: Most donors were white British and more were female, and clonal diversity was possibly underestimated.

The TCR sequence derives from an adult who received the AZD1222 COVID-19 vaccine. The sample consisted of peripheral blood, taken 28 days after the second AZD1222 dose. V is TRBV28 and J is TRBJ2-1; D might be TRBD1 or TRBD2, each matching 7 bases. Here the CDR3 DNA reads TGTGCCAGCCGCCCCGGGGGGACAGCGGCCGCCCATGAGCAGTTCTTC. Its translation is CASRPGGTAAAHEQFF.